This T cell receptor beta chain was profiled in a study of OX40 agonist ivuxolimab in advanced cancers. The overall study: It was ivuxolimab, an agonistic anti-OX40 (CD134) antibody, that patients were treated with. The dose-escalation cohort was approximately 81% male, with a mean age of about 56 years, ranging about 20 to 85.

This CDR3 contains 14 residues. V lost 4 bases, J lost 6 bases, and 7 bases stayed unmatched. Germline V gene sequence: CDR1 SGDLS, CDR2 YYNGEE. As for this clone: Its antigen is unidentified.

Study-wide results and limits: Expanded peripheral T cell antigen specificity was not determined.

The repertoire was sequenced with immunoSEQ multiplex PCR; TCRdb's copy has only in-frame clones and lacks some. The sample has around 58,000 clones; about 90% are singletons. Sample: CD4+ or CD8+ T cells sorted from blood, taken in a trial of the OX40 agonist ivuxolimab. The clonotype comes from an adult with an advanced solid tumor such as melanoma, head and neck, liver or kidney cancer. The chain recombines TRBV9 with TRBJ2-1; 7 bases fit TRBD2. The CDR3 protein is CASSLVGGSNEQFF. The CDR3, as DNA: TGTGCCAGCAGCCTAGTGGGGGGGAGCAATGAGCAGTTCTTC.